Listed here are 8 T cell receptor beta chains from one sample, sequenced in a study of T cells in Graves' hyperthyroidism and ophthalmopathy. Regions amplified from RNA transcripts were the TCR beta CDR3 regions. First-round RT-PCR of the TCR CDR3 relied on the HTBI primer set. TCRdb reanalysed the multiplex PCR reads using MiXCR and keeps one entry per CDR3 protein. The sample lists a few hundred thousand distinct CDR3 sequences; around 18% were seen once. The specimen was blood. These receptors were taken from a man aged 40-50 years with Graves' hyperthyroidism.

The sample holds many counts of this clonotype. The J gene is TRBJ2-5, the V gene TRBV20-1; TRBD2 aligns across 10 bases. Germline V CDR1 and CDR2: DFQATT, SNEGSKA (reference sequence). The CDR3 is made up of 14 amino acids. The ends lost 8 bases at V and 4 bases at J; junction bases unmatched: 10. In DNA, the CDR3 is TGCAGTCAGAGAAGCGGGGGGGCTAGAGAGACCCAGTACTTC. It is translated as CSQRSGGARETQYF.

This clonotype came up a few times. The chain joins TRBV7-2 to TRBJ2-3, with D possibly matching TRBD2 (6 bases). The CDR3 covers 14 residues. The germline V gene has CDR1 SGHTA and CDR2 FQGNSA. Trimming took off 4 bases at V and 1 base at J, with 9 bases between the two ends. The DNA for the CDR3 is TGTGCCAGCAGCTCATCTAGCGGCACAGATACGCAGTATTTT. Translated, it gives CASSSSSGTDTQYF.

This clonotype was seen more than once but under ten times. The chain combines TRBV28 with TRBJ1-2; D gene unclear. This CDR3 region has 13 residues. Trimming cost V 6 bases and J 4 bases, with 12 bases left between them. In germline, CDR1 is MDHEN, CDR2 SYDVKM. As DNA, the CDR3 is TGTGCCAGCAGGGATGGAGTGGGCTATGGCTACACCTTC. Translated: CASRDGVGYGYTF.

The table lists this clonotype with a few counts. This sequence joins TRBV7-2 and TRBJ2-2; 10 nucleotides match TRBD2. Trimming at V came to 5 bases and at J to 3 bases, leaving 6 bases not matched to a gene. This CDR3 contains 16 residues. Germline CDR1 and CDR2: SGHTA and FQGNSA. The CDR3 region is CASSPSGGGDTGELFF. The DNA of the CDR3 is TGTGCCAGCAGCCCCAGCGGGGGGGGGGACACCGGGGAGCTGTTTTTT. Full variable domain (missing parts from reference TRBV7-2 and TRBJ2-2): GAGVSQSPSNKVTEKGKDVELRCDPISGHTALYWYRQSLGQGLEFLIYFQGNSAPDKSGLPSDRFSAERTGGSVSTLTIQRTQQEDSAVYLCASSPSGGGDTGELFFGEGSRLTVL.

The table lists this clonotype with many counts. J is TRBJ2-7 and V is TRBV27; 9 nucleotides match TRBD1. Germline assignment: CDR1 MNHEY and CDR2 SMNVEV (reference sequence). J gave up 7 bases and V 3 bases, and 7 bases lay outside the gene matches. The CDR3 runs to 14 residues. CDR3 DNA: TGTGCCAGCAGTTTTCGGGACAGGGTTGGGGAGCAGTACTTC. It is translated as CASSFRDRVGEQYF.

This clonotype showed up many times. This chain joins TRBV6-2 or TRBV6-3 and TRBJ1-5; maybe TRBD1 (5 bases). The CDR3 has 17 residues. Germline values: CDR1 MNHEY, CDR2 SVGEGT. V was clipped by 4 bases and J by 0 bases, with 16 bases between them. This CDR3 is CASSSLPQAYSNQPQHF. CDR3 nucleotide sequence: TGTGCCAGCAGTTCCTTACCACAGGCCTATAGCAATCAGCCCCAGCATTTT.

With regard to this clonotype: One base away lies a much larger clone, so this may be a sequencing read error. This chain joins TRBV7-9 and TRBJ1-3, with no clear D. In germline, CDR1 is SEHNR, CDR2 FQNEAQ (reference sequence). V was trimmed by 3 bases and J by 3 bases, leaving 9 bases between them. The CDR3 consists of 14 residues. CDR3 coding DNA: TGTGCCAGCAGCTTCTCATTAATTGGAAACACCATATATTTT. Translated, it gives CASSFSLIGNTIYF. The full variable domain, rest sourced from reference TRBV7-9 and TRBJ1-3, is DTGVSQNPRHKITKRGQNVTFRCDPISEHNRLYWYRQTLGQGPEFLTYFQNEAQLEKSRLLSDRFSAERPKGSFSTLEIQRTEQGDSAMYLCASSFSLIGNTIYFGEGSWLTVV.

This clonotype has a handful of counts. This chain uses TRBV6-1 with TRBJ2-3; 9 nucleotides match TRBD1. After removal of 4 bases from V and 2 bases from J, the junction contained 4 bases not matched to a gene. The CDR3 has 15 residues. The germline V gene encodes CDR1 MNHNS and CDR2 SASEGT. The CDR3, as DNA: TGTGCCAGCAGTGGTGGACAGGGGATCACAGATACGCAGTATTTT. It encodes CASSGGQGITDTQYF.